Below, one T cell receptor beta chain is given with its context. This entry comes from a study of blood T cell repertoires in COVID-19. Authors' methods: Quantification of nucleated cells was approximated via reference gene primer amplification. The table came from immunoSEQ multiplex PCR; TCRdb's copy has only in-frame clones and leaves some out. The DNA gave D and trimming, while V, J and clone size come from that table. Among hundreds of thousands of clones, about 90% were seen once, and the ten largest hold 0.7% to 1%. The clonotype originates from a man aged 18 to 29 with COVID-19, enrolled during active disease. The sequenced sample consisted of peripheral blood.

The CDR3 spells CASSLEGLAGGTSYEQYF. The CDR3 DNA reads as TGCGCCAGCAGCTTGGAGGGACTAGCGGGAGGAACCTCCTACGAGCAGTACTTC. The chain combines TRBV5-1 with TRBJ2-7; 15 bases map to TRBD2. V trimming: 0 bases; J trimming: 0 bases; junction bases outside the gene matches: 4. The germline gives CDR1 SGHRS, CDR2 YFSETQ. The CDR3 is 18 amino acids.